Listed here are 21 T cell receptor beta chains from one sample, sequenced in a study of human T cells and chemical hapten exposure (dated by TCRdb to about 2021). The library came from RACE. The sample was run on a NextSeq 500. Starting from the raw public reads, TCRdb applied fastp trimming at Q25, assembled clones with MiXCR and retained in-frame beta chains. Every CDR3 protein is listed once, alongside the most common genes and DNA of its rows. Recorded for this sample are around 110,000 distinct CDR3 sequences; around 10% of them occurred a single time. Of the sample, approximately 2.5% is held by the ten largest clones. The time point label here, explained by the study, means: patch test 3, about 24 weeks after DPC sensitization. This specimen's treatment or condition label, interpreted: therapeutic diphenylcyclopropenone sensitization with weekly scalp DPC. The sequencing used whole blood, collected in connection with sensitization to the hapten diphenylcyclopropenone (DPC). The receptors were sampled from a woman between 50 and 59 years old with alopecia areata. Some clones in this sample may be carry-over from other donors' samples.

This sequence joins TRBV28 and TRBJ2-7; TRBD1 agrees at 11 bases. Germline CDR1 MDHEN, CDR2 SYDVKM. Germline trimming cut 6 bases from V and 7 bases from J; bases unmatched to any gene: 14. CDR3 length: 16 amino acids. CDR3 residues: CASSARRGQGANEQYF. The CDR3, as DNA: TGTGCCAGCAGCGCCAGGAGAGGACAGGGGGCGAATGAGCAGTACTTC.

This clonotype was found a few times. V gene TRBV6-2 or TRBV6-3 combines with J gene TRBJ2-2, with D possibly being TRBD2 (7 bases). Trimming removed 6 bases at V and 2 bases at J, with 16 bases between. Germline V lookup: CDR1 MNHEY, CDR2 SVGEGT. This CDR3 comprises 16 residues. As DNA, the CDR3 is TGTGCCAGCAGGGAGGGGGGACTACTCAACACCGGGGAGCTGTTTTTT. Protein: CASREGGLLNTGELFF.

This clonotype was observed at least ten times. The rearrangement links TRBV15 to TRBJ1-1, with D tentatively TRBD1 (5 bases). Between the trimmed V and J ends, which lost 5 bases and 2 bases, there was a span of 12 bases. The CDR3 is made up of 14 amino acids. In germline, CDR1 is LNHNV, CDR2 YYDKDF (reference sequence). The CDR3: CATSRLRGNTEAFF. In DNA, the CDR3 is TGTGCCACCAGCCGGTTAAGGGGAAACACTGAAGCTTTCTTT.

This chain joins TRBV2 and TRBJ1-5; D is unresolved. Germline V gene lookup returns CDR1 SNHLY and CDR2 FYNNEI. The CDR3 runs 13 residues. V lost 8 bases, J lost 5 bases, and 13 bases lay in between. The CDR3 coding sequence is TGTGCCAGCCATCCTCGGAGAGATCAGCCCCAGCATTTT. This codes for CASHPRRDQPQHF. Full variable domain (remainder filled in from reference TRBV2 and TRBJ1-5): EPEVTQTPSHQVTQMGQEVILRCVPISNHLYFYWYRQILGQKVEFLVSFYNNEISEKSEIFDDQFSVERPDGSNFTLKIRSTKLEDSAMYFCASHPRRDQPQHFGDGTRLSIL.

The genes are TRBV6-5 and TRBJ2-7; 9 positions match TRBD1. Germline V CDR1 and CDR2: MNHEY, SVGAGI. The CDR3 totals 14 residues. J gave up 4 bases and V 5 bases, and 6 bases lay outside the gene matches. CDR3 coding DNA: TGTGCCAGCAGTAAACAGGGGGCGGTTTACGAGCAGTACTTC. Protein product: CASSKQGAVYEQYF.

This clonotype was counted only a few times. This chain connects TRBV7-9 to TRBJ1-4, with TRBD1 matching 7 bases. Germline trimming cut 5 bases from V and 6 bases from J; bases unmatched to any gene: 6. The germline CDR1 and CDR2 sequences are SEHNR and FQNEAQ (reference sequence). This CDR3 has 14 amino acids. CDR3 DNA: TGTGCCAGCAGCCTGGGGACAGCGGATGAAAAACTGTTTTTT. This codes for CASSLGTADEKLFF. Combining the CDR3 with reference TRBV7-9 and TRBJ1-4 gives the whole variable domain DTGVSQNPRHKITKRGQNVTFRCDPISEHNRLYWYRQTLGQGPEFLTYFQNEAQLEKSRLLSDRFSAERPKGSFSTLEIQRTEQGDSAMYLCASSLGTADEKLFFGSGTQLSVL.

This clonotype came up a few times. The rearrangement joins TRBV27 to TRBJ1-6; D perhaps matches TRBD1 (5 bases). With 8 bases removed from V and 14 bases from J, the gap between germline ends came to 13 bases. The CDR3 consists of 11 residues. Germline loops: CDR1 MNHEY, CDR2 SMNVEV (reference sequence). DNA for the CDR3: TGTGCCAGCTCCGAAAGGGGTGCCCTCCACTTT. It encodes CASSERGALHF.

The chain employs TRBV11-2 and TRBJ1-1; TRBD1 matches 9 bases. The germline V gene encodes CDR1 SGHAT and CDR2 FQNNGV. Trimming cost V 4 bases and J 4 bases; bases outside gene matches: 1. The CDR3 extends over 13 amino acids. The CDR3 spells CASSWTGATEAFF. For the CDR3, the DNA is TGTGCCAGCAGCTGGACAGGGGCCACTGAAGCTTTCTTT.

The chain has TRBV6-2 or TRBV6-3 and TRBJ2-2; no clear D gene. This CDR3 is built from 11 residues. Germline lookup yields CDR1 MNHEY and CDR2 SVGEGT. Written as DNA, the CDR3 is TGTGCAAGCGCGGACACCGGGGAGCTGTTTTTT. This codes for CASADTGELFF.

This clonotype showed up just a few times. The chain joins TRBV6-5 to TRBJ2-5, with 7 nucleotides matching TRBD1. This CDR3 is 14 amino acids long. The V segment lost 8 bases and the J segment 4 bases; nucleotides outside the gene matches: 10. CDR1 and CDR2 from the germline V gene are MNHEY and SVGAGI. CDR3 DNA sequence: TGTGCCAGCGCCACGTGGGACAGTAGAGAGACCCAGTACTTC. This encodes CASATWDSRETQYF.

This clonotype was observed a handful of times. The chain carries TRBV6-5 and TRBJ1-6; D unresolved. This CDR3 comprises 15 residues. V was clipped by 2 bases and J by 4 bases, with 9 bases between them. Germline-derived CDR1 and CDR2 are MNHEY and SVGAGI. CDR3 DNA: TGTGCCAGCAGTTACGATAGGGAGTATAATTCACCCCTCCACTTT. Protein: CASSYDREYNSPLHF.

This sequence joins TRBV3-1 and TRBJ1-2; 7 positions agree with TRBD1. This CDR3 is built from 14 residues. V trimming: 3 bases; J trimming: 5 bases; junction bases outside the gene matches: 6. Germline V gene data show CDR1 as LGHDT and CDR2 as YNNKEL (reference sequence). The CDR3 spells CASSHRTGLYGYTF. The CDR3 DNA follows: TGTGCCAGCAGCCATAGGACAGGACTATATGGCTACACCTTC. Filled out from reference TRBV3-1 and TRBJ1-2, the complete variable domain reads DTAVSQTPKYLVTQMGNDKSIKCEQNLGHDTMYWYKQDSKKFLKIMFSYNNKELIINETVPNRFSPKSPDKAHLNLHINSLELGDSAVYFCASSHRTGLYGYTFGSGTRLTVV.

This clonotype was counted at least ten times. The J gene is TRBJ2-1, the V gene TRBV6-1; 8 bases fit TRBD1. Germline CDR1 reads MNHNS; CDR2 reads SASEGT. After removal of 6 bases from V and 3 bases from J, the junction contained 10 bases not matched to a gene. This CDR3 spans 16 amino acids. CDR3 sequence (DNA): TGTGCCAGCAGCCCACAGGGGGTCCCCATCTACAATGAGCAGTTCTTC. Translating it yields CASSPQGVPIYNEQFF.

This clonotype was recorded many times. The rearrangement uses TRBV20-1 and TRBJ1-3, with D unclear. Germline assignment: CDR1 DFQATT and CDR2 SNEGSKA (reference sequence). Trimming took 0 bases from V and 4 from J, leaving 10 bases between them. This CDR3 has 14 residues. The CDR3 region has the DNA TGCAGTGCTAGAGATCCCAGAAGGGGAAACACCATATATTTT. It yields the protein CSARDPRRGNTIYF.

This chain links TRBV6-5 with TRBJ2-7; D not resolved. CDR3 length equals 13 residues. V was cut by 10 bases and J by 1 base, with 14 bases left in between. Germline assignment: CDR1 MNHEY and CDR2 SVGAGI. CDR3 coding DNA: TGTGCCACCTCTCCCCAGAATTCCTACGAGCAGTACTTC. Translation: CATSPQNSYEQYF.

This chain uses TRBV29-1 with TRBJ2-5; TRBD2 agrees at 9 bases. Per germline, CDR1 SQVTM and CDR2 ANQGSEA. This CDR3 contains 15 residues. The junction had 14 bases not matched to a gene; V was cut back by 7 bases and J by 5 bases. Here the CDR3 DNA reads TGCAGCGGGCTCCTGGCGGGGGGGCCGAGGGAGACCCAGTACTTC. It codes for CSGLLAGGPRETQYF.

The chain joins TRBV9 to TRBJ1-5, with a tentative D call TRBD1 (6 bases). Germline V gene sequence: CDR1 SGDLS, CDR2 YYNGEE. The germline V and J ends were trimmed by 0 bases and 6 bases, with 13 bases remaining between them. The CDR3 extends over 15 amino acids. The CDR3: CASSVGSGGPQPQHF. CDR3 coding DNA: TGTGCCAGCAGCGTAGGTAGCGGGGGCCCTCAGCCCCAGCATTTT.

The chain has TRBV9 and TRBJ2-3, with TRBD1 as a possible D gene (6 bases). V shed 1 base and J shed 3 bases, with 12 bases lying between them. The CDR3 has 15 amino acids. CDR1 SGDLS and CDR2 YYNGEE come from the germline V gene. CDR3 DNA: TGTGCCAGCAGCGTAATCCCGACAGGAACAGATACGCAGTATTTT. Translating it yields CASSVIPTGTDTQYF.

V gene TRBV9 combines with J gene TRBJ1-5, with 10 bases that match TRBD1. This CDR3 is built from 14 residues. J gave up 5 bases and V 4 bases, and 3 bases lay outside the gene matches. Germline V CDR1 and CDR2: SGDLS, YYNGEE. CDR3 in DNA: TGTGCCAGCAGCTGGACAGGGGGAGATCAGCCCCAGCATTTT. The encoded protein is CASSWTGGDQPQHF. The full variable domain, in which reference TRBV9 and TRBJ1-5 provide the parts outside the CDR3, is DSGVTQTPKHLITATGQRVTLRCSPRSGDLSVYWYQQSLDQGLQFLIQYYNGEERAKGNILERFSAQQFPDLHSELNLSSLELGDSALYFCASSWTGGDQPQHFGDGTRLSIL.

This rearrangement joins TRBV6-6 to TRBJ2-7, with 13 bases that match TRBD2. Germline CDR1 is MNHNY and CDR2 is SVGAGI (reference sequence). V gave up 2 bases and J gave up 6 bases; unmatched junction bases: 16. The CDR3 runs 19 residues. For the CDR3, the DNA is TGTGCCAGCAGTTACCCAGGACTAGCGGGAGCCCCGAGGCCCCCCGAGCAGTACTTC. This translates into CASSYPGLAGAPRPPEQYF.

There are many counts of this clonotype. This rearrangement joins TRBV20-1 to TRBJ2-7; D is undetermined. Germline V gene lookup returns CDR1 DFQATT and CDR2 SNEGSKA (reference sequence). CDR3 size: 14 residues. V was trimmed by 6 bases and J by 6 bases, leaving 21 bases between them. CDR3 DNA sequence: TGCAGTGCCCCAAACCCCCAGGTTTCAAGCGAGCAGTACTTC. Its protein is CSAPNPQVSSEQYF.